A single sample is the source of the 10 T cell receptor beta chains below, sequenced in a study of blood T cells in healthy people across ages. A second PCR, run for roughly 7 to 11 cycles, used a sample-barcoded 5' primer plus a J-beta primer mix. TCRdb recomputed calls from the 5' RACE reads with MiXCR, one row per CDR3 protein. The top ten hold 2.5% to 3.5% of the sample, which has roughly 800,000 distinct CDR3 sequences, roughly 24% seen once. The same sample was also used in a study of T cells of mothers and their children.

The source material was blood. The receptor set was obtained from a boy aged 5 to 17 in good health.

This clonotype was counted between two and nine times. The J gene is TRBJ2-7, the V gene TRBV3-1; 7 nucleotides line up with TRBD2. The germline gives CDR1 LGHDT, CDR2 YNNKEL (reference sequence). V lost 0 bases, J lost 4 bases, and 6 bases stayed unmatched. The CDR3 loop spans 15 amino acids. The CDR3 spells CASSQEVASGYEQYF. The CDR3 region has the DNA TGTGCCAGCAGCCAAGAGGTGGCTAGCGGTTACGAGCAGTACTTC.

This chain joins TRBV12-3 or TRBV12-4 and TRBJ2-3, with D uncertain. The ends were cut back, 1 base at V and 3 bases at J, with 8 bases in the middle. This CDR3 region has 14 residues. In DNA form, the CDR3 reads TGTGCCAGCAGTTTAGTCCTAGAGACAGATACGCAGTATTTT. Residues: CASSLVLETDTQYF.

This clonotype was counted only a few times. J is TRBJ2-5 and V is TRBV7-9; D possibly matches TRBD1 or TRBD2 (7 bases each). Between the trimmed V and J ends, which lost 1 base and 11 bases, there was a span of 14 bases. This CDR3 is built from 13 residues. CDR1 is SEHNR, CDR2 FQNEAQ, per germline (reference sequence). CDR3 sequence (DNA): TGTGCCAGCAGCTTAGAGGGGGCGCGGGAGCAGTACTTC. Protein sequence: CASSLEGAREQYF.

The chain carries TRBV5-1 and TRBJ2-5; 10 positions match TRBD2. CDR3 length: 16 residues. J lost 2 bases, V lost 4 bases, and 8 bases had no gene match. Germline V gene sequence: CDR1 SGHRS, CDR2 YFSETQ. For the CDR3, the DNA is TGCGCCAGCAGCCGCCGACCAGCGGGGGGGCAAGAGACCCAGTACTTC. This sequence encodes CASSRRPAGGQETQYF.

The chain uses TRBV27 and TRBJ2-1; TRBD1 matches at 7 bases. Gene TRBJ2-7 matches the end of the DNA better, so the J call may be wrong. Germline V CDR1 and CDR2: MNHEY, SMNVEV (reference sequence). CDR3 size: 15 residues. The CDR3: CASSARQGWSYEQYF. The CDR3 nucleotides are TGTGCCAGCAGTGCTCGACAGGGATGGTCCTACGAGCAGTACTTC.

This clonotype has only a few counts. Germline and junction disagree at one end, which may indicate a read error. This chain joins TRBV6-6 and TRBJ1-4; TRBD1 agrees at 9 bases. This CDR3 comprises 16 residues. CDR1 and CDR2 from the germline V gene are MNHNY and SVGAGI (reference sequence). Here the CDR3 reads CASSYDRGGTNEKLLF. DNA for the CDR3: TGTGCCAGCAGTTACGACAGGGGGGGCACTAATGAAAAACTGCTTTTT.

V is TRBV20-1 and J is TRBJ1-1, with D possibly matching TRBD1 (6 bases). The length of the CDR3 is 12 residues. Germline V gives CDR1 DFQATT, CDR2 SNEGSKA (reference sequence). The V and J ends lost 6 bases and 5 bases respectively, with 13 bases between them. For the CDR3, the DNA is TGCAGTGCCCCGAGGGGGACGACTGAAGCTTTCTTT. This sequence encodes CSAPRGTTEAFF.

This chain links TRBV7-2 with TRBJ2-5; 9 bases agree with TRBD1. TRBJ2-1 explains the end of the DNA better; the J call may be wrong. The CDR3 is 14 residues long. Per the germline V gene, CDR1 is SGHTA and CDR2 is FQGNSA. The CDR3 loop reads CATWRDREYNEQFF. The CDR3 DNA follows: TGTGCCACCTGGAGGGACAGGGAGTACAATGAGCAGTTCTTC.

The V gene is TRBV3-1, the J gene TRBJ2-1, with a weak D call TRBD2 (6 bases). The V end was cut by 1 base, the J end by 0 bases, with 10 bases between. This CDR3 region has 16 residues. Germline CDR1 and CDR2: LGHDT and YNNKEL (reference sequence). CDR3 sequence reads: CASSQGDGSSYNEQFF. The CDR3 DNA sequence: TGTGCCAGCAGCCAAGGGGACGGGAGCTCCTACAATGAGCAGTTCTTC.

The rearrangement uses TRBV5-1 and TRBJ2-7; TRBD1 might be the D (6 bases). Trimming pared 4 bases from V and 0 bases from J, leaving 20 bases between. Germline assignment: CDR1 SGHRS and CDR2 YFSETQ. The CDR3 runs 17 residues. CDR3 region: CASSPPPYRENSYEQYF. The CDR3 DNA sequence: TGCGCCAGCAGCCCCCCACCTTACAGGGAGAACTCCTACGAGCAGTACTTC.